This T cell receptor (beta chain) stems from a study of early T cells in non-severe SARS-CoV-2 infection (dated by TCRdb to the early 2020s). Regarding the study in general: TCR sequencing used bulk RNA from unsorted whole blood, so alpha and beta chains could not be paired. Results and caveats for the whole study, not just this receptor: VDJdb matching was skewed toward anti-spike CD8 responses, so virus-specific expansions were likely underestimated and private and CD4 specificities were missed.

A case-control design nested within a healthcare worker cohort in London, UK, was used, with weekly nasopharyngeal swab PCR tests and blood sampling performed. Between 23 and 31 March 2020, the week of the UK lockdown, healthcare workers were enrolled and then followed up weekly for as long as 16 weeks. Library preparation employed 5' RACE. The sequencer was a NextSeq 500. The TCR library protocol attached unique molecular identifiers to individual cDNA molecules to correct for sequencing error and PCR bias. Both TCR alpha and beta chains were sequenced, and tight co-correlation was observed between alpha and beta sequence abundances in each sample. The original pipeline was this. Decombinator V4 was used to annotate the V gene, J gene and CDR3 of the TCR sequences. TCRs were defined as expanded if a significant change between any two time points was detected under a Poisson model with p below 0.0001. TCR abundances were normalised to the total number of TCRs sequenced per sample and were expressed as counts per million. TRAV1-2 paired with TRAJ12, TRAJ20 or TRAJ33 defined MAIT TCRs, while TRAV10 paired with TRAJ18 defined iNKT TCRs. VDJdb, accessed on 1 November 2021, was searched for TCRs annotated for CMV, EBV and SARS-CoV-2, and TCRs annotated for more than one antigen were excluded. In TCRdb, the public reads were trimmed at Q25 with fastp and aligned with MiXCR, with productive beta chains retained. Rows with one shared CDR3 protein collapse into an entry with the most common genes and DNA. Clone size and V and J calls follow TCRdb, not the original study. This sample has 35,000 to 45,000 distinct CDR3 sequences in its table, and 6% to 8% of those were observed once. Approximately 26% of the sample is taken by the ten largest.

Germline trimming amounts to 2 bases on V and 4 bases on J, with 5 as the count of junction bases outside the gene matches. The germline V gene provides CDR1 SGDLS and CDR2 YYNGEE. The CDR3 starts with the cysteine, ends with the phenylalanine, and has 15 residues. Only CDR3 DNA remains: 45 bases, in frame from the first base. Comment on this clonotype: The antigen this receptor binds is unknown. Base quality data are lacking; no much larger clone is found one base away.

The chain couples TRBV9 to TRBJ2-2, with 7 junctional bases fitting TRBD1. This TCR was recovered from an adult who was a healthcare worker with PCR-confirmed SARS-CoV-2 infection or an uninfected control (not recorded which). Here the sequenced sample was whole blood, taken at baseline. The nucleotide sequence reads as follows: TGTGCCAGCAGCGTTCTAGCAGGGGGCACCGGGGAGCTGTTTTTT. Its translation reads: CASSVLAGGTGELFF.